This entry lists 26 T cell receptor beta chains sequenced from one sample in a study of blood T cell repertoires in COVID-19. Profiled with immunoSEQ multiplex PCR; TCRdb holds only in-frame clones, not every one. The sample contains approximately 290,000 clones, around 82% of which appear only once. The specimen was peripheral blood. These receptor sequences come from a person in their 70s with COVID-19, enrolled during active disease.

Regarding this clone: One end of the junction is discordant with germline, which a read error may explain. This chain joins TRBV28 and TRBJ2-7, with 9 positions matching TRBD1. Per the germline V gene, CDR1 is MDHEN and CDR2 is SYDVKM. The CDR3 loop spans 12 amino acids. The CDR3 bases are TGTGCCAGCAGTTCCCTGGGACAGGGTAAGGACTTC. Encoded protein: CASSSLGQGKDF.

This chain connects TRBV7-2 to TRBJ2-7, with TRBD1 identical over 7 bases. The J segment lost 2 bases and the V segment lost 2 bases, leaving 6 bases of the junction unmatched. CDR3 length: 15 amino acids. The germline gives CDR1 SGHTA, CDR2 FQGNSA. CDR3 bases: TGTGCCAGCAGCTTACTTGGAGACAGGGCCTACGAGCAGTACTTC. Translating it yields CASSLLGDRAYEQYF.

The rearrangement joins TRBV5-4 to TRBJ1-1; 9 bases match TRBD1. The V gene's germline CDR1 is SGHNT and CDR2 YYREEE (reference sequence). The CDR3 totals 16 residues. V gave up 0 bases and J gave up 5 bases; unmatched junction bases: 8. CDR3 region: CASSLGGTGILTEAFF. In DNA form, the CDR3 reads TGTGCCAGCAGCTTGGGAGGGACAGGGATCTTAACTGAAGCTTTCTTT.

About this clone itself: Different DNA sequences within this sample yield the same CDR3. In nucleotides, the CDR3 is TGTGCCAGCAGTTTATCCACTAGCGGGATCTACGAGCAGTACTTC. It codes for CASSLSTSGIYEQYF. The chain carries TRBV27 and TRBJ2-7, with 10 nucleotides matching TRBD2. Germline assignment: CDR1 MNHEY and CDR2 SMNVEV (reference sequence). J was trimmed by 3 bases and V by 0 bases; bases with no gene match: 2. The CDR3 extends over 15 amino acids.

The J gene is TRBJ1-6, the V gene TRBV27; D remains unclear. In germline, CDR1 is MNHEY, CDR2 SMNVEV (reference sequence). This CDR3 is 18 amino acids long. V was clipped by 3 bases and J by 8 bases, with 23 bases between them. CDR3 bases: TGTGCCAGCAGTTTCCGGTCTTTGAACGGGAGATATCATTCACCCCTCCACTTT. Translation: CASSFRSLNGRYHSPLHF.

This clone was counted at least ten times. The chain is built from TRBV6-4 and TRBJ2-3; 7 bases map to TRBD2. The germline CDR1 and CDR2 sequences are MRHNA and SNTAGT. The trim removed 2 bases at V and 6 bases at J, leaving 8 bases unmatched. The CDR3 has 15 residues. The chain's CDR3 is CASSDESGALDTQYF. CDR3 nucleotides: TGTGCCAGCAGTGACGAAAGCGGGGCGCTCGATACGCAGTATTTT.

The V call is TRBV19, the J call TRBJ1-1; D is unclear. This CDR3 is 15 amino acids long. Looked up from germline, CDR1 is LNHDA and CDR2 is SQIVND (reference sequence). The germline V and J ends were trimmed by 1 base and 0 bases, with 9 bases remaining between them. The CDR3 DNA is TGTGCCAGTAGTATAGGAGGGCCCCTGAACACTGAAGCTTTCTTT. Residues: CASSIGGPLNTEAFF.

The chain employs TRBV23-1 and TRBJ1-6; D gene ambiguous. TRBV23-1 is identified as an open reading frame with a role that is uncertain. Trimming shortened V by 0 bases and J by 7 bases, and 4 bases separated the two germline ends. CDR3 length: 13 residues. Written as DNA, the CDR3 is TGCGCCAGCAGTCAATCCGGGAATTCACCCCTCCACTTT. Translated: CASSQSGNSPLHF.

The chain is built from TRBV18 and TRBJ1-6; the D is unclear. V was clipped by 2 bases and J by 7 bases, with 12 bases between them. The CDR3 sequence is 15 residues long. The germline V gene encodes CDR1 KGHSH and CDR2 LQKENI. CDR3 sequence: CASSPERGRNSPLHF. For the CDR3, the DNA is TGTGCCAGCTCACCAGAGAGAGGCCGGAATTCACCCCTCCACTTT.

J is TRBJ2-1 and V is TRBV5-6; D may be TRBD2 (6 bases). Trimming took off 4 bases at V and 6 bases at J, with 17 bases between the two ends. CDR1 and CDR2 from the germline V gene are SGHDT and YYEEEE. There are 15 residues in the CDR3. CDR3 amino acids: CASSRRGLSSNEQFF. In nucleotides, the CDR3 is TGTGCCAGCAGCCGGAGGGGTCTTTCGAGCAATGAGCAGTTCTTC.

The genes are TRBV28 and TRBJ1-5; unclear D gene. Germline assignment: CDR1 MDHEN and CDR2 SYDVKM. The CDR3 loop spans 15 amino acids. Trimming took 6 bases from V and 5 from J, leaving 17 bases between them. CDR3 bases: TGTGCCAGCAGCCTACCCCCCCTTGAAGATCAGCCCCAGCATTTT. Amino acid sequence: CASSLPPLEDQPQHF.

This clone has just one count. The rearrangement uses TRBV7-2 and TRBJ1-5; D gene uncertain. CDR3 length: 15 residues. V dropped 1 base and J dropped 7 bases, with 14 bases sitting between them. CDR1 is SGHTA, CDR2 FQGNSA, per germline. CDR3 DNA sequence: TGTGCCAGCAGCTTAGGTGGCAGGTCAGGCCAGCCCCAGCATTTT. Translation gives CASSLGGRSGQPQHF.

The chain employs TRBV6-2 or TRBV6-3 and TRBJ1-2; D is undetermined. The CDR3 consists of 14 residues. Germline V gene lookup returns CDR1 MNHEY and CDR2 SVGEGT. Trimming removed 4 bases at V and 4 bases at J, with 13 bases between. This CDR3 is CASSSSGLRYGYTF. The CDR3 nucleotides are TGTGCCAGCAGTTCCTCGGGCCTACGCTATGGCTACACCTTC.

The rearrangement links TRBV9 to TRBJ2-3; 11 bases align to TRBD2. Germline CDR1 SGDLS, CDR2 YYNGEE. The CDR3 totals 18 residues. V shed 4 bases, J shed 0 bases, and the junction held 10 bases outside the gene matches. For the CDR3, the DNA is TGTGCCAGCAGCCCCGGACTAGCGGGCTTCACCAGCACAGATACGCAGTATTTT. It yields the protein CASSPGLAGFTSTDTQYF. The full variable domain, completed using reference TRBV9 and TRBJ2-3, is DSGVTQTPKHLITATGQRVTLRCSPRSGDLSVYWYQQSLDQGLQFLIQYYNGEERAKGNILERFSAQQFPDLHSELNLSSLELGDSALYFCASSPGLAGFTSTDTQYFGPGTRLTVL.

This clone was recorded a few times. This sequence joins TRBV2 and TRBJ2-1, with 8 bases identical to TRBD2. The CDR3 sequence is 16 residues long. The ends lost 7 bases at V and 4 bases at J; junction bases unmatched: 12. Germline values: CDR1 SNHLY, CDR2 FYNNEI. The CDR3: CASTAPGGGRYNEQFF. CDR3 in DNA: TGTGCCAGCACCGCGCCTGGCGGGGGGCGATACAATGAGCAGTTCTTC.

This CDR3 is CASSGKTSGSYNEQFF. In DNA form, the CDR3 reads TGCGCCAGCAGCGGAAAGACTAGCGGTTCCTACAATGAGCAGTTCTTC. The chain combines TRBV5-1 with TRBJ2-1; TRBD2 agrees at 9 bases. With 4 bases clipped from V and 1 base from J, the junction kept 6 bases outside the gene matches. The CDR3 loop spans 16 amino acids. CDR1 and CDR2 (germline): SGHRS, YFSETQ. Combining the CDR3 with reference TRBV5-1 and TRBJ2-1 gives the whole variable domain KAGVTQTPRYLIKTRGQQVTLSCSPISGHRSVSWYQQTPGQGLQFLFEYFSETQRNKGNFPGRFSGRQFSNSRSEMNVSTLELGDSALYLCASSGKTSGSYNEQFFGPGTRLTVL.

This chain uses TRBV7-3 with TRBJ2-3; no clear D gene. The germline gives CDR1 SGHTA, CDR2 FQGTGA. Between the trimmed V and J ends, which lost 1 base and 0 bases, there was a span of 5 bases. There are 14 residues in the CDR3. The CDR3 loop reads CASSLSGSTDTQYF. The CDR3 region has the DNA TGTGCCAGCAGCTTAAGCGGAAGCACAGATACGCAGTATTTT.

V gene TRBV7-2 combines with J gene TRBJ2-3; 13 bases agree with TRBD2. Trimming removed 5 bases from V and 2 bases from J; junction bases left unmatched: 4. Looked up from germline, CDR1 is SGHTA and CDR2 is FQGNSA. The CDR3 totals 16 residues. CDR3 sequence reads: CASSTGLAGDTDTQYF. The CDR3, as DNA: TGTGCCAGCAGCACCGGACTAGCGGGAGACACAGATACGCAGTATTTT.

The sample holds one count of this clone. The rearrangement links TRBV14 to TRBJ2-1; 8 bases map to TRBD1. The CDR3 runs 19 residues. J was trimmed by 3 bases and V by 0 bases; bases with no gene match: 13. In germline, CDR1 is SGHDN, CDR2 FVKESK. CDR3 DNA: TGTGCCAGCAGCCAAGACCAATGGACAGGGAGGTGGATCTACAATGAGCAGTTCTTC. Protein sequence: CASSQDQWTGRWIYNEQFF.

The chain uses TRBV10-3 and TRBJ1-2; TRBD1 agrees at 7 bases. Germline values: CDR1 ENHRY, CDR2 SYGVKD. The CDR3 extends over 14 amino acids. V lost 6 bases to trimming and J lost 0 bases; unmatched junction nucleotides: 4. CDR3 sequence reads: CAIRDRLANYGYTF. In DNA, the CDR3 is TGTGCCATCAGGGACAGGTTAGCTAACTATGGCTACACCTTC.

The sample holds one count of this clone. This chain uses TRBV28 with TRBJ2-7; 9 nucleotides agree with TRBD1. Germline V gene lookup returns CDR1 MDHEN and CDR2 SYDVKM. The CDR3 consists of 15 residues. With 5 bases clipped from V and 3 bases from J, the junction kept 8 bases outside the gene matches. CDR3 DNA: TGTGCCAGCAGTAACCCGGGACAGGGTAACTACGAGCAGTACTTC. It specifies CASSNPGQGNYEQYF.

The CDR3 here is CATSESRGQPQHF. The CDR3, as DNA: TGTGCCACCAGTGAATCCCGGGGGCAGCCCCAGCATTTT. The V gene is TRBV24-1, the J gene TRBJ1-5; D possibly corresponds to TRBD1 (5 bases). V was trimmed by 4 bases and J by 7 bases, leaving 10 bases between them. The CDR3 totals 13 residues. The germline CDR1 and CDR2 sequences are KGHDR and SFDVKD.

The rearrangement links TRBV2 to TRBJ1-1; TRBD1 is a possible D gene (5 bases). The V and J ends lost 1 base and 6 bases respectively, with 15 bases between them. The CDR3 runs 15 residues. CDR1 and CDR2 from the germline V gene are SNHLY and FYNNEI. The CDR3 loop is CASSEDRPGRAEAFF. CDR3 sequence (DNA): TGTGCCAGCAGTGAAGACCGGCCGGGCAGGGCTGAAGCTTTCTTT.

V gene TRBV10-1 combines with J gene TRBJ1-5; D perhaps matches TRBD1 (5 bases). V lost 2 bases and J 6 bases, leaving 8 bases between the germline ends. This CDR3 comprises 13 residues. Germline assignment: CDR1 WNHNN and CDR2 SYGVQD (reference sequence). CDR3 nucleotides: TGCGCCAGCAGTGAGAGGGGTGGTCAGCCCCAGCATTTT. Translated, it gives CASSERGGQPQHF.

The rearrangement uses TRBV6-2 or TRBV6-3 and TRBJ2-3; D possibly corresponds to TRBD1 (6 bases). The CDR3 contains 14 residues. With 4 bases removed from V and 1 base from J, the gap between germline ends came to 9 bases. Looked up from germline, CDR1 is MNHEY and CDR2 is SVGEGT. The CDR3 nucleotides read TGTGCCAGCAGTTTGACAGGACGCACAGATACGCAGTATTTT. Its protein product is CASSLTGRTDTQYF.

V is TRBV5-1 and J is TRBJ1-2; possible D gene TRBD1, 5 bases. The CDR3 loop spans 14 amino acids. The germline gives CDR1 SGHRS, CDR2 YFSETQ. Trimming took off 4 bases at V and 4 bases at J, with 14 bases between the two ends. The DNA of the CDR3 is TGCGCCAGCAGCGGCCGGGTCGGGGGCTATGGCTACACCTTC. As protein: CASSGRVGGYGYTF. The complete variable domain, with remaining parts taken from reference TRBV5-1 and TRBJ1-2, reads KAGVTQTPRYLIKTRGQQVTLSCSPISGHRSVSWYQQTPGQGLQFLFEYFSETQRNKGNFPGRFSGRQFSNSRSEMNVSTLELGDSALYLCASSGRVGGYGYTFGSGTRLTVV.